The T cell receptor beta chain described here comes from a study of radiotherapy plus CTLA-4 blockade in lung cancer. Generated by immunoSEQ multiplex PCR, the TCRdb table keeps only in-frame clones and is missing some. This sample has 43,000 or so clones, with roughly 60% found just once. This clone is labeled large. This CDR3 has 12 amino acids. CDR1 and CDR2 from the germline V gene are SNHLY and FYNNEI. V lost 3 bases and J 9 bases, leaving 9 bases between the germline ends. The V call is TRBV2, the J call TRBJ2-1; possible D gene TRBD1, 5 bases. This TCR came from a human donor with non-small cell lung cancer who had a partial response to radiotherapy plus ipilimumab. Sequences were derived from peripheral blood, sampled from a patient treated with radiotherapy plus ipilimumab. This chain's CDR3 is CASSDFRVEQFF. CDR3 DNA sequence: TGTGCCAGCAGTGACTTCAGGGTTGAGCAGTTCTTC.